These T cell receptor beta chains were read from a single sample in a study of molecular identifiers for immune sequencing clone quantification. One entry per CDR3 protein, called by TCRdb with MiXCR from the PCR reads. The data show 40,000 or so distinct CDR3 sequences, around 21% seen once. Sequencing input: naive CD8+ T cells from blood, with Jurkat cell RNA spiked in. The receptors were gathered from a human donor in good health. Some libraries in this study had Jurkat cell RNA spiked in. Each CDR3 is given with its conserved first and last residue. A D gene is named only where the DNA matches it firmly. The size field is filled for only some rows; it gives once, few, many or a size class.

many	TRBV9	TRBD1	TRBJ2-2	TGTGCCAGCAGCGTACCAGGGACAGTTTCGAACACCGGGGAGCTGTTTTTT	CASSVPGTVSNTGELFF
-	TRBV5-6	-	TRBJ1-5	TGTGCCAGCAGCTTGAGCATCCATGATAGCAATCAGCCCCAGCATTTT	CASSLSIHDSNQPQHF
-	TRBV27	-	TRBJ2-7	TGTGCCAGCAGGGTCGCAGGGGTATTCTACGAGCAGTACTTC	CASRVAGVFYEQYF
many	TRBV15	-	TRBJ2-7	TGTGCCACCAGCAGAGGAGCGCAGAGGACTACTAGGGCTGACGAGCAGTACTTC	CATSRGAQRTTRADEQYF
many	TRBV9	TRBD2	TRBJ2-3	TGTGCCAGCAGCTACACCGGGACTAGCGGGGGGGGCACAGATACGCAGTATTTT	CASSYTGTSGGGTDTQYF
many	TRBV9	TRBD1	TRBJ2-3	TGTGCCAGCAGCCCCAGACCTCGACAGGGCTCAGATACGCAGTATTTT	CASSPRPRQGSDTQYF
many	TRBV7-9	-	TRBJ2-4	TGTGCCAGCAGCTTAGCTTTGGAGAGCATTCAGTACTTC	CASSLALESIQYF
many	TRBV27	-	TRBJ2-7	TGTGCCAGCAGTCGGACCGGGGACTACGAGCAGTACTTC	CASSRTGDYEQYF
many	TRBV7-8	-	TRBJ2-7	TGTGCCAGCAGCTTAGGGCTGCTCGAGCAGTACTTC	CASSLGLLEQYF
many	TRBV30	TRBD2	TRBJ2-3	TGTGCCTGCGTCGGCGGGGGGGCCGGAGATACGCAGTATTTT	CACVGGGAGDTQYF